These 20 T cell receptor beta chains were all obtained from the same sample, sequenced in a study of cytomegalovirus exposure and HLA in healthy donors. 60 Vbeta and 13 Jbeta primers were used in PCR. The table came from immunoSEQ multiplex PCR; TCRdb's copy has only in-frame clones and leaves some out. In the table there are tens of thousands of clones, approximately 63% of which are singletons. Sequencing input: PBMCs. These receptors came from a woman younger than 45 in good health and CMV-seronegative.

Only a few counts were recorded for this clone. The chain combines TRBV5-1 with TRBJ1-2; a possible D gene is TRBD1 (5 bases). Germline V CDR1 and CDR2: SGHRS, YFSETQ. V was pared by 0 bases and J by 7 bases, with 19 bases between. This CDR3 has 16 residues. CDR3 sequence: CASSLAEDSSRGGYTF. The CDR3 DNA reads TGCGCCAGCAGCTTGGCCGAAGACTCTTCAAGGGGTGGCTACACCTTC.

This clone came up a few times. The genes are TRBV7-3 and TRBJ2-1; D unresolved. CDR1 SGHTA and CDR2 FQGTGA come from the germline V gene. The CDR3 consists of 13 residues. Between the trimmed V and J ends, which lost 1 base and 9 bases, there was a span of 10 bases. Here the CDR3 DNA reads TGTGCCAGCAGCTTAATGCTTAGGAGTGAGCAGTTCTTC. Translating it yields CASSLMLRSEQFF.

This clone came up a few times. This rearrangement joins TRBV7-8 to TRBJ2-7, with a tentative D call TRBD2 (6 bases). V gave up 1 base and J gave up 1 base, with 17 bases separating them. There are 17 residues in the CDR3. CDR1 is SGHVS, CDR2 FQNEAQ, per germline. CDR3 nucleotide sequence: TGTGCCAGCAGCTTAGGGGGCCTGGCGGGAACATCCTACGAGCAGTACTTC. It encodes CASSLGGLAGTSYEQYF. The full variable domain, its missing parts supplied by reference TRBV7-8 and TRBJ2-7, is GAGVSQSPRYKVAKRGQDVALRCDPISGHVSLFWYQQALGQGPEFLTYFQNEAQLDKSGLPSDRFFAERPEGSVSTLKIQRTQQEDSAVYLCASSLGGLAGTSYEQYFGPGTRLTVT.

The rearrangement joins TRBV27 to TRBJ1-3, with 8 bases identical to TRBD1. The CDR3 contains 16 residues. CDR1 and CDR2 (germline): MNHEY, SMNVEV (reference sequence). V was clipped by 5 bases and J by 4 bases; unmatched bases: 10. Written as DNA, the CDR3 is TGTGCCAGCAGTCTGTTCGGGACAGGTTCCGGAAACACCATATATTTT. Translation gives CASSLFGTGSGNTIYF.

The CDR3 protein is CASSLSGRNEQFF. For the CDR3, the DNA is TGTGCCAGCAGCCTTAGCGGGAGAAATGAGCAGTTCTTC. The V gene is TRBV7-9, the J gene TRBJ2-1, with 9 positions matching TRBD2. Germline CDR1 reads SEHNR; CDR2 reads FQNEAQ (reference sequence). The CDR3 loop spans 13 amino acids. J gave up 7 bases and V 5 bases, and 3 bases lay outside the gene matches.

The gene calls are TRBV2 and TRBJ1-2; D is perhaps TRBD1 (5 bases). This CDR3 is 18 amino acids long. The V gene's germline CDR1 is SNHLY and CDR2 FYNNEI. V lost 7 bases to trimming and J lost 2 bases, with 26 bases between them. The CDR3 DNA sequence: TGTGCCAGCACCCCCGGGGGACCTTGGACCGATTCGAACTATGGCTACACCTTC. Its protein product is CASTPGGPWTDSNYGYTF.

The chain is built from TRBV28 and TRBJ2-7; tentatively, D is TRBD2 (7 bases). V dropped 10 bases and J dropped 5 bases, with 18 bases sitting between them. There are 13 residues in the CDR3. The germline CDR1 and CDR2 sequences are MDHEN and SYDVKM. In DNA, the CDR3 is TGTGCCATCAACGAGGGGGGGGTCAACGAGCAGTACTTC. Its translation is CAINEGGVNEQYF.

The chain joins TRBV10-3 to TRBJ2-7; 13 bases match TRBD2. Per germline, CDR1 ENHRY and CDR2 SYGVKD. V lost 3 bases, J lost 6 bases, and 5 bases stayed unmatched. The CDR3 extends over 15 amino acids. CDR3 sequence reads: CAISDTSGRAIEQYF. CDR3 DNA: TGTGCCATCAGTGACACTAGCGGGAGGGCTATCGAGCAGTACTTC.

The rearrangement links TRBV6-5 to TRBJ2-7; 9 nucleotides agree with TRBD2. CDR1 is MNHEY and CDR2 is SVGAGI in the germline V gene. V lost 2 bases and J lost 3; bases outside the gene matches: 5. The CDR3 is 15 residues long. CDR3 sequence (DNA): TGTGCCAGCAGTTACGGTGGGACTAGCTTCTACGAGCAGTACTTC. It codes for CASSYGGTSFYEQYF.

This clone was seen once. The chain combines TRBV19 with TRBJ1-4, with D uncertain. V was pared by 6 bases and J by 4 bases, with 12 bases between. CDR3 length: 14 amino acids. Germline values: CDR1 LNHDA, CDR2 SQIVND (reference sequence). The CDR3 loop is CASSPRGVNEKLFF. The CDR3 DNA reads TGTGCCAGTAGCCCCCGCGGAGTTAATGAAAAACTGTTTTTT.

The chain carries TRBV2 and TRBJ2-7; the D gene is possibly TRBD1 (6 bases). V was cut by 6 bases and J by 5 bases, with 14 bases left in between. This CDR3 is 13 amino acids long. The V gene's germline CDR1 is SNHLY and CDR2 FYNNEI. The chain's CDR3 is CASRPTGNNEQYF. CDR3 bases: TGTGCCAGCAGACCCACAGGGAACAACGAGCAGTACTTC.

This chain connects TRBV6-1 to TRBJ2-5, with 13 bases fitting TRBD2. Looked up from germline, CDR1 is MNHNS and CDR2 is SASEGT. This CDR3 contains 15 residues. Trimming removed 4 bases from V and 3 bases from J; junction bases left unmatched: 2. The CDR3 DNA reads TGTGCCAGCAGTGGACTAGCGGGGGGTAAAGAGACCCAGTACTTC. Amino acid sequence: CASSGLAGGKETQYF.

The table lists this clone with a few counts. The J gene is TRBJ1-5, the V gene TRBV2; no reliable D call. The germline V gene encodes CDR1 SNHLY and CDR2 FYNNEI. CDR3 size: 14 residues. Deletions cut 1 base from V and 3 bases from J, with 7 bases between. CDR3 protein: CASSEGGFNQPQHF. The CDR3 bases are TGTGCCAGCAGTGAAGGAGGGTTCAATCAGCCCCAGCATTTT.

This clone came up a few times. The CDR3 here is CASSLGGGSPGYTF. The DNA for the CDR3 is TGCGCCAGCAGCTTGGGGGGGGGCTCCCCGGGCTACACCTTC. The chain employs TRBV5-1 and TRBJ1-2; D might be TRBD1 (6 bases). This CDR3 region has 14 residues. Trimming pared 0 bases from V and 8 bases from J, leaving 14 bases between. From germline, CDR1 is SGHRS and CDR2 YFSETQ.

The CDR3 sequence is CASSSGTGVGYTF. CDR3 nucleotides: TGTGCCAGCAGTTCCGGGACAGGGGTGGGCTACACCTTC. This sequence joins TRBV2 and TRBJ1-2; 10 bases agree with TRBD1. V lost 5 bases and J lost 8; bases outside the gene matches: 5. This CDR3 region has 13 residues. Looked up from germline, CDR1 is SNHLY and CDR2 is FYNNEI.

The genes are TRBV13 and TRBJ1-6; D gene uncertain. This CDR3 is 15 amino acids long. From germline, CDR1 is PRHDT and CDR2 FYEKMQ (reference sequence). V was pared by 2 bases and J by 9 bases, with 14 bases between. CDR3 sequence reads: CASSLRAGGISPLHF. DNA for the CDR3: TGTGCCAGCAGCTTAAGGGCGGGCGGTATTTCACCCCTCCACTTT. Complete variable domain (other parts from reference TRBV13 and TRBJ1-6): AAGVIQSPRHLIKEKRETATLKCYPIPRHDTVYWYQQGPGQDPQFLISFYEKMQSDKGSIPDRFSAQQFSDYHSELNMSSLELGDSALYFCASSLRAGGISPLHFGNGTRLTVT.

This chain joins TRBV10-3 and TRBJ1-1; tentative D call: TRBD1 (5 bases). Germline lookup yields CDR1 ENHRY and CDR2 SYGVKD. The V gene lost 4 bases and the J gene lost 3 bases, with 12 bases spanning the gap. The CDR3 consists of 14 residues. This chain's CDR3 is CAISGGQRDTEAFF. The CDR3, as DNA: TGTGCCATCAGTGGAGGACAAAGGGACACTGAAGCTTTCTTT.

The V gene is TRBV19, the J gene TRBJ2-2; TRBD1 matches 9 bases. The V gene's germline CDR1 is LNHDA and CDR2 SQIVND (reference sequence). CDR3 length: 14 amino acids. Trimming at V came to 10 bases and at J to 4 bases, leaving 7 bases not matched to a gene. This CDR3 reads CATPGTGRTGELFF. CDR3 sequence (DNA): TGTGCCACCCCCGGGACAGGGCGCACCGGGGAGCTGTTTTTT.

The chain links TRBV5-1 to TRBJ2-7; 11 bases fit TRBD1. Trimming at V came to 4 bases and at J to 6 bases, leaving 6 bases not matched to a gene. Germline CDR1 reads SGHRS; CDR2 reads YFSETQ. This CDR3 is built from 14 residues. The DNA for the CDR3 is TGCGCCAGCAGCGCGGCCGGGACAGGGGGCGAGCAGTACTTC. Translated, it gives CASSAAGTGGEQYF.

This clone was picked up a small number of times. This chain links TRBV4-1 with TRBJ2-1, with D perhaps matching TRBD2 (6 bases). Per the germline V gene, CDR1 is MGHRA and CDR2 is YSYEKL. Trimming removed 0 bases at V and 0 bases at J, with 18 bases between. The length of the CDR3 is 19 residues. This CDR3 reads CASSQDGWREISSYNEQFF. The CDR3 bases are TGCGCCAGCAGCCAAGATGGTTGGCGGGAAATTAGCTCCTACAATGAGCAGTTCTTC.